The 27 T cell receptor beta chains given below trace back to one sample, sequenced in a study of T-cell reconstitution after alpha-beta-depleted transplantation in children (dated by TCRdb to about 2016). The treatment or condition label here, explained by the study, means: allogeneic hematopoietic cell transplantation with graft depleted of TCRalphabeta T cells and CD19 B cells. Receptors were amplified or captured by PCR. Sequenced using an Illumina HiSeq 2500. To normalize quantification of the TCRbeta repertoire, the TCR libraries were built with molecular barcoding that relied on unique molecular identifiers. TCRdb reran the public reads through fastp at Q25 and MiXCR, keeping productive beta chains. Rows are unified per CDR3 protein, each entry keeping the most common DNA and genes. The sample profile shows 90,000 to 100,000 distinct CDR3 sequences; less than 25% of them were found once. In total, the top ten clones hold 20% to 25% of the sample.

Source: PBMCs, taken before TCRalphabeta/CD19-depleted stem cell transplant. The receptors originated from a boy aged 2 to 10 with acute lymphoblastic leukemia, due to receive a stem cell transplant.

This chain links TRBV4-1 with TRBJ1-1; no clear D gene. CDR3 size: 15 residues. The V and J ends lost 4 bases and 4 bases respectively, with 16 bases between them. Germline V gene lookup returns CDR1 MGHRA and CDR2 YSYEKL. CDR3 coding DNA: TGCGCCAGCAGCCCAATCCTCAGAGCCCCCACTGAAGCTTTCTTT. Encoded protein: CASSPILRAPTEAFF.

V is TRBV9 and J is TRBJ2-7, with TRBD2 matching over 7 bases. The germline gives CDR1 SGDLS, CDR2 YYNGEE. With V trimmed by 0 bases and J by 5 bases, 11 bases remained unmatched. The CDR3 is 16 amino acids. The CDR3 loop is CASSVALAEGPHEQYF. The DNA of the CDR3 is TGTGCCAGCAGCGTAGCTCTAGCGGAGGGGCCACACGAGCAGTACTTC.

The chain is built from TRBV28 and TRBJ2-7; D uncertain. The V end lost 3 bases, the J end lost 4 bases, and 7 bases lay between the germline ends. CDR1 MDHEN and CDR2 SYDVKM come from the germline V gene. This CDR3 is built from 12 residues. The CDR3 region is CASSFGEYEQYF. The CDR3 DNA follows: TGTGCCAGCAGTTTCGGAGAGTACGAGCAGTACTTC.

There are a few counts of this clonotype. This chain joins TRBV20-1 and TRBJ2-2, with D possibly TRBD2 on 5 matching bases. Per germline, CDR1 DFQATT and CDR2 SNEGSKA (reference sequence). CDR3 length equals 20 residues. V dropped 4 bases and J dropped 0 bases, with 27 bases sitting between them. The CDR3 DNA reads as TGCAGTGCTACCACCCGGACTCCAACACCCAATATCGCGAACACCGGGGAGCTGTTTTTT. Its protein is CSATTRTPTPNIANTGELFF.

In DNA form, the CDR3 reads TGTGCCAGCAGTTTACGGACTGGTTCCTACAATGAGCAGTTCTTC. Translated, it gives CASSLRTGSYNEQFF. The chain carries TRBV28 and TRBJ2-1, with a weak D call TRBD2 (5 bases). V was clipped by 2 bases and J by 1 base, with 9 bases between them. CDR3 length: 15 amino acids. Germline CDR1 and CDR2: MDHEN and SYDVKM.

The chain recombines TRBV5-1 with TRBJ2-2; 10 bases align to TRBD2. The junction had 5 bases not matched to a gene; V was cut back by 2 bases and J by 4 bases. CDR1 and CDR2 from the germline V gene are SGHRS and YFSETQ. The CDR3 contains 16 residues. CDR3 in amino acids: CASSLTRLAGTGELFF. In nucleotides, the CDR3 is TGCGCCAGCAGCTTAACGAGACTAGCGGGCACCGGGGAGCTGTTTTTT. The full variable domain, in which reference TRBV5-1 and TRBJ2-2 provide the parts outside the CDR3, is KAGVTQTPRYLIKTRGQQVTLSCSPISGHRSVSWYQQTPGQGLQFLFEYFSETQRNKGNFPGRFSGRQFSNSRSEMNVSTLELGDSALYLCASSLTRLAGTGELFFGEGSRLTVL.

The rearrangement joins TRBV7-9 to TRBJ2-7, with D perhaps matching TRBD1 (6 bases). The V gene's germline CDR1 is SEHNR and CDR2 FQNEAQ (reference sequence). Trimming removed 5 bases from V and 3 bases from J, with 17 bases in between. The CDR3 totals 15 residues. Here the CDR3 DNA reads TGTGCCAGCAGCCAGGGGCGTCCTCGAAACTACGAGCAGTACTTC. This encodes CASSQGRPRNYEQYF.

This clonotype was recorded a few times. The rearrangement links TRBV30 to TRBJ2-1, with 9 bases fitting TRBD2. Germline trimming cut 2 bases from V and 9 bases from J; bases unmatched to any gene: 5. CDR3 size: 13 residues. Per the germline V gene, CDR1 is GTSNPN and CDR2 is SVGIG (reference sequence). CDR3 DNA sequence: TGTGCCTGGAGTTGGACTAGCGAGTCTGAGCAGTTCTTC. Protein product: CAWSWTSESEQFF.

This chain connects TRBV9 to TRBJ2-1; 7 positions match TRBD2. Germline CDR1 reads SGDLS; CDR2 reads YYNGEE. V shed 0 bases and J 4 bases; nucleotides not matched to a gene: 7. The CDR3 runs to 16 residues. The CDR3 bases are TGTGCCAGCAGCGTAGGGGGCGGGAGAGGATACAATGAGCAGTTCTTC. It encodes CASSVGGGRGYNEQFF.

V gene TRBV7-2 combines with J gene TRBJ2-1, with D uncertain. CDR1 is SGHTA and CDR2 is FQGNSA in the germline V gene. The V end lost 3 bases, the J end lost 7 bases, and 10 bases lay between the germline ends. This CDR3 has 13 residues. CDR3 DNA sequence: TGTGCCAGCAGCTTCTACTGGGGAAATGAGCAGTTCTTC. The encoded protein is CASSFYWGNEQFF.

This chain uses TRBV28 with TRBJ2-5; D not certain. The V gene's germline CDR1 is MDHEN and CDR2 SYDVKM. This CDR3 spans 13 amino acids. V lost 10 bases, J lost 0 bases, and 12 bases lay in between. The CDR3 DNA sequence: TGTGCCATCAGGAACAGATACCAAGAGACCCAGTACTTC. It yields the protein CAIRNRYQETQYF.

This clonotype appeared many times. The rearrangement uses TRBV12-3 or TRBV12-4 and TRBJ2-7; D could derive from TRBD1 or TRBD2 (5 bases each). Trimming removed 7 bases at V and 7 bases at J, with 17 bases between. The CDR3 length is 13 residues. The CDR3 loop is CASTLPDSGEQYF. DNA of the CDR3: TGTGCCAGCACCCTACCCGACAGCGGAGAGCAGTACTTC.

The rearrangement links TRBV14 to TRBJ2-7; 8 bases fit TRBD1. The CDR3 totals 14 residues. V was pared by 1 base and J by 2 bases, with 1 base of the junction left unmatched. Looked up from germline, CDR1 is SGHDN and CDR2 is FVKESK. In DNA form, the CDR3 reads TGTGCCAGCAGCCAAGGACAGGGGCCCTACGAGCAGTACTTC. It encodes CASSQGQGPYEQYF.

This chain uses TRBV7-8 with TRBJ2-5; perhaps TRBD2 as D (5 bases). Germline CDR1 SGHVS, CDR2 FQNEAQ. This CDR3 contains 16 residues. With 0 bases removed from V and 6 bases from J, the gap between germline ends came to 17 bases. CDR3 nucleotide sequence: TGTGCCAGCAGCTTAGCACGAGCGGAGGTCTCGAAGACCCAGTACTTC. This gives the protein CASSLARAEVSKTQYF.

This clonotype occurred a few times. The CDR3 loop is CASSQGDSYTDTQYF. The CDR3 coding sequence is TGTGCCAGCAGCCAAGGGGACTCCTACACAGATACGCAGTATTTT. This sequence joins TRBV3-1 and TRBJ2-3; TRBD2 might be the D (6 bases). The CDR3 is 15 amino acids. Between the trimmed V and J ends, which lost 1 base and 2 bases, there was a span of 10 bases. Per germline, CDR1 LGHDT and CDR2 YNNKEL (reference sequence).

The chain employs TRBV20-1 and TRBJ2-2, with D possibly TRBD2 on 5 matching bases. The CDR3 contains 14 residues. Germline assignment: CDR1 DFQATT and CDR2 SNEGSKA (reference sequence). The V end lost 1 base, the J end lost 6 bases, and 12 bases lay between the germline ends. The DNA for the CDR3 is TGCAGTGCTAGAGGAGGGCCCCTCGCCGGGGAGCTGTTTTTT. Amino acid sequence: CSARGGPLAGELFF.

The V gene is TRBV20-1, the J gene TRBJ2-5; TRBD1 matches at 7 bases. The CDR3 extends over 16 amino acids. Germline CDR1 is DFQATT and CDR2 is SNEGSKA (reference sequence). The V gene end was trimmed by 5 bases and the J gene end by 5 bases; junction bases not matched to a gene: 17. The CDR3 sequence: CSASPNRGGYGETQYF. CDR3 DNA sequence: TGCAGTGCTTCACCCAACAGAGGGGGCTATGGGGAGACCCAGTACTTC.

This clonotype was seen once. The chain employs TRBV20-1 and TRBJ1-1, with no clear D. This CDR3 region has 12 residues. Trimming removed 5 bases at V and 4 bases at J, with 11 bases between. Germline V CDR1 and CDR2: DFQATT, SNEGSKA (reference sequence). The CDR3 DNA reads TGCAGTGCTCCCAGGTTCGGCACTGAAGCTTTCTTT. It encodes CSAPRFGTEAFF.

In its sample, this clonotype was seen many times. V is TRBV2 and J is TRBJ2-7; no clear D gene. V was shortened by 6 bases and J by 6 bases, with 6 bases between the two germline ends. The CDR3 is made up of 10 amino acids. Looked up from germline, CDR1 is SNHLY and CDR2 is FYNNEI. The CDR3 nucleotides are TGTGCCAGCAGCGGCTCCGAGCAGTACTTC. Protein sequence: CASSGSEQYF.

This clonotype was detected a few times. The rearrangement links TRBV4-1 to TRBJ1-2; 7 positions agree with TRBD1. CDR3 length equals 13 residues. Germline V gene data show CDR1 as MGHRA and CDR2 as YSYEKL. Trimming took 1 base from V and 4 from J; bases not matched to a gene: 0. The CDR3 spells CASSQGDSYGYTF. The CDR3, as DNA: TGCGCCAGCAGCCAAGGGGACAGCTATGGCTACACCTTC.

V usage is TRBV5-6 and J usage is TRBJ2-7; D uncertain. The germline CDR1 and CDR2 sequences are SGHDT and YYEEEE. Trimming left V 2 bases short and J 0 bases short, with 12 bases between. The CDR3 spans 15 residues. The CDR3 spells CASSFAAANSYEQYF. In DNA, the CDR3 is TGTGCCAGCAGCTTCGCGGCAGCTAACTCCTACGAGCAGTACTTC.

This clonotype appeared a few times. V usage is TRBV4-3 and J usage is TRBJ1-2; D is unresolved. Germline assignment: CDR1 LGHNA and CDR2 YSLEER. CDR3 length: 13 amino acids. Trimming left V 0 bases short and J 7 bases short, with 9 bases between. The DNA of the CDR3 is TGCGCCAGCAGCCAAGATATACGGACTGGCTACACCTTC. Translating it yields CASSQDIRTGYTF.

J is TRBJ2-5 and V is TRBV12-3 or TRBV12-4; tentative D call: TRBD2 (6 bases). The V end was cut by 7 bases, the J end by 5 bases, with 14 bases between. CDR3 size: 13 residues. The CDR3 sequence: CASTLRGRETQYF. DNA for the CDR3: TGTGCCAGCACCTTGCGGGGTCGGGAGACCCAGTACTTC.

This chain links TRBV27 with TRBJ2-7, with 7 bases matching TRBD2. The CDR3 is 16 amino acids. In germline, CDR1 is MNHEY, CDR2 SMNVEV (reference sequence). Trimming took 10 bases from V and 2 from J; bases not matched to a gene: 17. The chain's CDR3 is CATEPRASGFTYEQYF. DNA for the CDR3: TGTGCCACCGAGCCCCGAGCTAGCGGCTTTACCTACGAGCAGTACTTC.

The chain recombines TRBV10-3 with TRBJ2-1, with a tentative D call TRBD1 (6 bases). CDR1 is ENHRY and CDR2 is SYGVKD in the germline V gene. The CDR3 contains 15 residues. Trimming pared 6 bases from V and 6 bases from J, leaving 18 bases between. The CDR3 region is CAIRAAAGVLNEQFF. In nucleotides, the CDR3 is TGTGCCATCAGGGCGGCAGCAGGGGTTCTCAATGAGCAGTTCTTC.

This clonotype was seen a single time. The chain has TRBV5-1 and TRBJ2-3; D remains ambiguous. Germline assignment: CDR1 SGHRS and CDR2 YFSETQ. This CDR3 spans 15 amino acids. Trimming shortened V by 1 base and J by 0 bases, and 9 bases separated the two germline ends. CDR3 residues: CASSLLNPSTDTQYF. As DNA, the CDR3 is TGCGCCAGCAGCTTGCTGAACCCGAGCACAGATACGCAGTATTTT.

In this sample, this clonotype turned up a few times. The rearrangement links TRBV7-2 to TRBJ2-5, with D possibly being TRBD2 (5 bases). The CDR3 sequence is 14 residues long. Per germline, CDR1 SGHTA and CDR2 FQGNSA. V was trimmed by 2 bases and J by 1 base, leaving 8 bases between them. The CDR3 nucleotides are TGTGCCAGCAGCTTAATGGCGGGCCAAGAGACCCAGTACTTC. This translates into CASSLMAGQETQYF.